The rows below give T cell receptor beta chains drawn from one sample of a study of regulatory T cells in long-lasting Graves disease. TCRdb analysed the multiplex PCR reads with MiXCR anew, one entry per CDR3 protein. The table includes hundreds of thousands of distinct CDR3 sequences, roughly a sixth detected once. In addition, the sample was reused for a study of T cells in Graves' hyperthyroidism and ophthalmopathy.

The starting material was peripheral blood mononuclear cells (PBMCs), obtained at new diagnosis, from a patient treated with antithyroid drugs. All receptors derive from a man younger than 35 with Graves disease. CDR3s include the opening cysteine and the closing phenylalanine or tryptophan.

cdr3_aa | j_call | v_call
CAWGTGKPYEQYF | TRBJ2-7 | TRBV30
CASSEPGQGFDEQYF | TRBJ2-7 | TRBV6-1
CASQGGYEQYF | TRBJ2-7 | TRBV30
CASSLLGVGSGEQFF | TRBJ2-1 | TRBV11-2
CASSWGFGNTGELFF | TRBJ2-2 | TRBV5-1
CASSLDPDGYMNTEAFF | TRBJ1-1 | TRBV11-2
CASSLRGKLFF | TRBJ1-4 | TRBV6-1
CSVDRNYGYTF | TRBJ1-2 | TRBV29-1
CASRPGSKWTEAFF | TRBJ1-1 | TRBV6-1
CASSPGPANTEAFF | TRBJ1-1 | TRBV7-3
CASKTGQGGTQPQHF | TRBJ1-5 | TRBV6-2/TRBV6-3
CASSFVGGGEQFF | TRBJ2-1 | TRBV12-3/TRBV12-4
CASRPGQSNEKLFF | TRBJ1-4 | TRBV6-1
CASSLVGGGEKLFF | TRBJ1-4 | TRBV5-1
CASSFNSAAGLLQETQYF | TRBJ2-5 | TRBV6-5
CASSESLGTITSYNEQFF | TRBJ2-1 | TRBV25-1
CASALTVGLNEQFF | TRBJ2-1 | TRBV7-9
CASWIGKPKEQYF | TRBJ2-7 | TRBV28
CAVRTRPANEQFF | TRBJ2-1 | TRBV7-2
CASREREQGYNEQFF | TRBJ2-1 | TRBV6-1
CASRPGQDGGEQYF | TRBJ2-7 | TRBV10-3
CSARASGRNTGELFF | TRBJ2-2 | TRBV20-1
CSVLGTSGAYEQYF | TRBJ2-7 | TRBV29-1
CASTTIAESYEQYF | TRBJ2-7 | TRBV6-1
CSAHTPGQGYEQYF | TRBJ2-7 | TRBV20-1
CASSQGHTGLRGNEQFF | TRBJ2-1 | TRBV3-1
CASSWGLSTDTQYF | TRBJ2-3 | TRBV7-2
CSAPRQGTGPYEQYF | TRBJ2-7 | TRBV20-1
CASSIVGQGDYGYTF | TRBJ1-2 | TRBV28
CASRKWEPLGTGELFF | TRBJ2-2 | TRBV7-9
CASSLAGAGGILEQYF | TRBJ2-7 | TRBV7-8
CASSLGLAGDSDTQYF | TRBJ2-3 | TRBV5-1
CASSSVVGTENTGELFF | TRBJ2-2 | TRBV5-5
CASTLWPGQGAHEQYF | TRBJ2-7 | TRBV6-2/TRBV6-3
CASSFTGTSIIYEQYF | TRBJ2-7 | TRBV11-2